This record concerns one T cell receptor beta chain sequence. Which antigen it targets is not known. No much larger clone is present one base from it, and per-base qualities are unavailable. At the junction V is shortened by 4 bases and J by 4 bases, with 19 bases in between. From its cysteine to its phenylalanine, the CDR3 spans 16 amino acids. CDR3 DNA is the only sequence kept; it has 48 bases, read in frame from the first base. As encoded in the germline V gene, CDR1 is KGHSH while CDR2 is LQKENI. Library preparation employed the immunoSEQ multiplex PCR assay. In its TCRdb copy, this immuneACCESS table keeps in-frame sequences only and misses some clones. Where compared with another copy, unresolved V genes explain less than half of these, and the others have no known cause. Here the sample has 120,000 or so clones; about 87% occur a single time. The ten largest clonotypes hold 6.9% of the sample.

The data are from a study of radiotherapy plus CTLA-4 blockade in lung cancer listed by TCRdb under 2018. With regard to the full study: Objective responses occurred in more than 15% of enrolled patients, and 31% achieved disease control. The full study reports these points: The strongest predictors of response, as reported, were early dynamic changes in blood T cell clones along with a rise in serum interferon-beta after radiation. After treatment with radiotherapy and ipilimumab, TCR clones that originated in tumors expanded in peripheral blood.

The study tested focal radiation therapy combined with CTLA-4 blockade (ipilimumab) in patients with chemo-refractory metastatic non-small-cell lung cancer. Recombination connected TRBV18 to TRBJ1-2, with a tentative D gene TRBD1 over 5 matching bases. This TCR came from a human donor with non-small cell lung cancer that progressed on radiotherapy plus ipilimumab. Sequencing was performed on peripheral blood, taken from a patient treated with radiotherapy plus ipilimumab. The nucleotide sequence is TGTGCCAGCTCACGAAAAGCGGGGGAGTCAACCTATGGCTACACCTTC. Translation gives CASSRKAGESTYGYTF.